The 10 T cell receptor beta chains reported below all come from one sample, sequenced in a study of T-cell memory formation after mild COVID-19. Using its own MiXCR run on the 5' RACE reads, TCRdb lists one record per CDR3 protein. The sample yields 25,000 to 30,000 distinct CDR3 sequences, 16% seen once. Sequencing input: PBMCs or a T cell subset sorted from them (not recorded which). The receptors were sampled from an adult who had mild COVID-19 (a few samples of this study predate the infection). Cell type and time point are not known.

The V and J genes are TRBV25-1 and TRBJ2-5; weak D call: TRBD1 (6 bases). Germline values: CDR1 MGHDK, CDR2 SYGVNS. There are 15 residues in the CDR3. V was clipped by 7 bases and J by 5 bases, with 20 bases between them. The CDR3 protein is CASTFITGKGETQYF. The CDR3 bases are TGTGCCAGCACTTTCATCACAGGGAAAGGGGAGACCCAGTACTTC.

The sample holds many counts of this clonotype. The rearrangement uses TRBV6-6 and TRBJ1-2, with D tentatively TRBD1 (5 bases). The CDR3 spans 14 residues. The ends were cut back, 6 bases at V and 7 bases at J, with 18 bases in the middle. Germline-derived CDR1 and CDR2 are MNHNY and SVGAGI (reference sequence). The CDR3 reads CASSPDGRGVGYTF. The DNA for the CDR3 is TGTGCCAGCAGCCCCGACGGTAGGGGTGTTGGCTACACCTTC.

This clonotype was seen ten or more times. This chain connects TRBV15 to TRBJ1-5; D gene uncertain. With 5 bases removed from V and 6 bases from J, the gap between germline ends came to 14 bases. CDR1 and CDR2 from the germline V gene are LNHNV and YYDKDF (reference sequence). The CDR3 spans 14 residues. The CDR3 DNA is TGTGCCACCAGCCCAGACCGAATTAGTCAGCCCCAGCATTTT. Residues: CATSPDRISQPQHF. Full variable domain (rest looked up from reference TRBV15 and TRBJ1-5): DAMVIQNPRYQVTQFGKPVTLSCSQTLNHNVMYWYQQKSSQAPKLLFHYYDKDFNNEADTPDNFQSRRPNTSFCFLDIRSPGLGDTAMYLCATSPDRISQPQHFGDGTRLSIL.

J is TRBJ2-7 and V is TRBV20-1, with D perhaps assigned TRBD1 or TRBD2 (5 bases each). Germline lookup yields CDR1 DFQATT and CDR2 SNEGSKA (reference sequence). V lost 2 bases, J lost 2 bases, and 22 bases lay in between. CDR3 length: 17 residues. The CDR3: CSARPGTDNDAPYEQYF. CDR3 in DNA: TGCAGTGCTAGACCCGGGACCGACAACGACGCACCCTACGAGCAGTACTTC.

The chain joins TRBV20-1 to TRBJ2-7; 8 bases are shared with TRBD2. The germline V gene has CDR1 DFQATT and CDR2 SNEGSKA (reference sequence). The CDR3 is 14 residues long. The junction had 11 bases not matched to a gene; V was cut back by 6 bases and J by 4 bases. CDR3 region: CSATSGSVPYEQYF. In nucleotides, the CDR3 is TGCAGTGCGACGAGCGGGAGTGTCCCTTACGAGCAGTACTTC.

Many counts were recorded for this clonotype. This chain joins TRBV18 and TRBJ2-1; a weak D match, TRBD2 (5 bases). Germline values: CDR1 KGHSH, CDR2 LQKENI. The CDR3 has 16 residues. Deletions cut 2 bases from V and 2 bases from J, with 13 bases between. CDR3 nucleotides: TGTGCCAGCTCACCAGGGTCTGGACTTACCTACAATGAGCAGTTCTTC. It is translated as CASSPGSGLTYNEQFF.

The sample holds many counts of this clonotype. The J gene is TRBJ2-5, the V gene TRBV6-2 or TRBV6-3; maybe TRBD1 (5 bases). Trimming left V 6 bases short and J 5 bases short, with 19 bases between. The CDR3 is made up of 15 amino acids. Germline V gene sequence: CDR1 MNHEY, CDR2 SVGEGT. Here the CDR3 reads CASSYDRKTGETQYF. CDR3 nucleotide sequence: TGTGCCAGCAGCTACGACAGAAAAACGGGTGAGACCCAGTACTTC.

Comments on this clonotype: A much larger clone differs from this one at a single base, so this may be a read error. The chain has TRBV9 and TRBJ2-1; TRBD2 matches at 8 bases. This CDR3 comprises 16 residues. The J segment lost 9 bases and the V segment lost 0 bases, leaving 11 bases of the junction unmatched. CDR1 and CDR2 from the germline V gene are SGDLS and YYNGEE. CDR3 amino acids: CASSVDGSGANTEQFF. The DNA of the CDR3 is TGTGCCAGCAGCGTAGACGGTAGCGGGGCCAACACTGAGCAGTTCTTC.

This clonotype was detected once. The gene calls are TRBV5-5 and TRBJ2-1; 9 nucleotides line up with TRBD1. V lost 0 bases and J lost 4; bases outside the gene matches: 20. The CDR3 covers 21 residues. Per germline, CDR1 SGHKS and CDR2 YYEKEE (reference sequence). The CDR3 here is CASSLGDRDRVHVYGYNEQFF. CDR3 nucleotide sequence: TGTGCCAGCAGCTTGGGGGACCGGGACAGGGTTCACGTTTATGGGTACAATGAGCAGTTCTTC.

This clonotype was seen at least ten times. The CDR3 here is CATSDQGQGPYNEQFF. The CDR3 DNA reads TGTGCCACCAGTGACCAAGGACAGGGGCCCTACAATGAGCAGTTCTTC. This rearrangement joins TRBV24-1 to TRBJ2-1, with 9 bases identical to TRBD1. Per the germline V gene, CDR1 is KGHDR and CDR2 is SFDVKD. After removal of 4 bases from V and 2 bases from J, the junction contained 5 bases not matched to a gene. The CDR3 is 16 residues long.